These 31 T cell receptor beta chains originate from one sample sequenced in a study of CXCR3-negative and CXCR3-positive naive CD8 T cells. cDNA libraries for TRB were generated by 5' RACE incorporating UMI labels. TCRdb reprocessed the 5' RACE reads, keeping one entry per CDR3 protein, no DNA. Its table lists fewer than 95,000 distinct CDR3 sequences. The sequencing sample was made of naive CXCR3- CD8+ T cells from blood. Indicated subset: CD45RO-CCR7+CD27+CD95- naive CD8+ T cells lacking CXCR3 (TNR3-). Receptor source: a human donor in good health. Some clones in this sample may be carry-over from other donors' samples.

The chain carries TRBV28 and TRBJ2-7; TCRdb names TRBD1, which stays unverified in the absence of DNA. The CDR3 is made up of 14 amino acids. In germline, CDR1 is MDHEN, CDR2 SYDVKM. This CDR3 reads CASSLWEGAYEQYF.

The chain combines TRBV12-3 or TRBV12-4 with TRBJ2-7; TCRdb gives TRBD1 as the D gene, but with no DNA this cannot be confirmed. The CDR3 covers 14 residues. CDR3 sequence reads: CASSLTGTTYEQYF.

This rearrangement joins TRBV29-1 to TRBJ2-7; TCRdb names TRBD1, which stays unverified in the absence of DNA. Per germline, CDR1 SQVTM and CDR2 ANQGSEA. The CDR3 sequence is 12 residues long. CDR3 amino acids: CSVEIQGNEQYF.

The chain employs TRBV7-8 and TRBJ1-4; the D gene TCRdb calls, TRBD1, cannot be checked with no DNA. The germline V gene has CDR1 SGHVS and CDR2 FQNEAQ. The CDR3 runs to 14 residues. CDR3 sequence reads: CASSSGTVNEKLFF. Complete variable domain (other parts from reference TRBV7-8 and TRBJ1-4): GAGVSQSPRYKVAKRGQDVALRCDPISGHVSLFWYQQALGQGPEFLTYFQNEAQLDKSGLPSDRFFAERPEGSVSTLKIQRTQQEDSAVYLCASSSGTVNEKLFFGSGTQLSVL.

The chain combines TRBV5-1 with TRBJ2-2; TCRdb indicates TRBD1, and absent DNA this call remains unverified. CDR3 length equals 14 residues. Germline V gene lookup returns CDR1 SGHRS and CDR2 YFSETQ. Here the CDR3 reads CASRGESLSGELFF. Based on the CDR3 plus reference TRBV5-1 and TRBJ2-2, the full variable domain is KAGVTQTPRYLIKTRGQQVTLSCSPISGHRSVSWYQQTPGQGLQFLFEYFSETQRNKGNFPGRFSGRQFSNSRSEMNVSTLELGDSALYLCASRGESLSGELFFGEGSRLTVL.

V and J are TRBV11-2 and TRBJ2-3; lacking DNA, the TRBD2 call made by TCRdb goes unchecked. Germline V gives CDR1 SGHAT, CDR2 FQNNGV. The CDR3 has 14 amino acids. The CDR3 spells CASSSLDSTDTQYF.

The genes are TRBV7-9 and TRBJ2-5; lacking DNA, the TRBD1 call made by TCRdb goes unchecked. The germline V gene encodes CDR1 SEHNR and CDR2 FQNEAQ (reference sequence). The CDR3 has 15 residues. The CDR3 protein is CASSLGGTAQETQYF.

The chain recombines TRBV6-2 or TRBV6-3 with TRBJ2-2. The CDR3 consists of 13 residues. Germline CDR1 reads MNHEY; CDR2 reads SVGEGT. The CDR3 is CASSYMGTGELFF.

The chain joins TRBV13 to TRBJ2-7; with no DNA, the TCRdb D assignment of TRBD2 cannot be verified. This CDR3 has 15 residues. In germline, CDR1 is PRHDT, CDR2 FYEKMQ (reference sequence). CDR3 loop: CASSLGPAGSGEQYF.

This sequence joins TRBV29-1 and TRBJ2-1; as DNA is missing, the TRBD1 call by TCRdb cannot be tested. The CDR3 runs 17 residues. Germline V gives CDR1 SQVTM, CDR2 ANQGSEA. CDR3 residues: CSVEGTAEVSSYNEQFF.

V and J are TRBV5-1 and TRBJ1-1; the TCRdb D gene call, TRBD1, has no DNA to confirm it. Germline V gene lookup returns CDR1 SGHRS and CDR2 YFSETQ. The CDR3 has 16 residues. The CDR3 spells CASSLGQGSMNTEAFF.

This CDR3 reads CASSLTTSGVYNEQFF. The chain carries TRBV28 and TRBJ2-1; with no DNA, the TCRdb D assignment of TRBD2 cannot be verified. The CDR3 totals 16 residues. Germline V gene lookup returns CDR1 MDHEN and CDR2 SYDVKM.

The chain is built from TRBV7-2 and TRBJ2-7; TCRdb reports TRBD1, a call that lacks DNA to check it against. This CDR3 spans 14 amino acids. Germline V gives CDR1 SGHTA, CDR2 FQGNSA. The CDR3 protein is CASSHVRGIYEQYF.

The rearrangement joins TRBV5-6 to TRBJ2-2; TCRdb reports TRBD2, a call that lacks DNA to check it against. The V gene's germline CDR1 is SGHDT and CDR2 YYEEEE. The CDR3 extends over 17 amino acids. The CDR3 is CASSLSAGGPWTGELFF.

V usage is TRBV7-9 and J usage is TRBJ1-2. CDR3 size: 17 residues. Germline CDR1 SEHNR, CDR2 FQNEAQ (reference sequence). CDR3 residues: CASSFTGFGGANYGYTF. The full variable domain, in which reference TRBV7-9 and TRBJ1-2 provide the parts outside the CDR3, is DTGVSQNPRHKITKRGQNVTFRCDPISEHNRLYWYRQTLGQGPEFLTYFQNEAQLEKSRLLSDRFSAERPKGSFSTLEIQRTEQGDSAMYLCASSFTGFGGANYGYTFGSGTRLTVV.

This sequence joins TRBV27 and TRBJ2-5; TCRdb outputs TRBD1, but without DNA this stays unchecked. CDR1 is MNHEY, CDR2 SMNVEV, per germline (reference sequence). CDR3 length equals 13 residues. The CDR3 loop is CASSLAGGETQYF.

V usage is TRBV4-2 and J usage is TRBJ2-3; the TRBD2 assignment by TCRdb is unverifiable without DNA. This CDR3 has 13 amino acids. Per germline, CDR1 LGHNA and CDR2 YNFKEQ. CDR3 in amino acids: CASSPGGGDTQYF.

This rearrangement joins TRBV29-1 to TRBJ2-7; the D gene TCRdb calls, TRBD1, cannot be checked with no DNA. This CDR3 has 13 amino acids. Germline V gene data show CDR1 as SQVTM and CDR2 as ANQGSEA. The CDR3 is CSVGSGQGYERYF.

The gene calls are TRBV28 and TRBJ2-7; TCRdb lists TRBD1, though no DNA is available to test this call. The CDR3 contains 15 residues. The germline CDR1 and CDR2 sequences are MDHEN and SYDVKM. The CDR3 protein is CASSQTGASSYEQYF.

V usage is TRBV5-6 and J usage is TRBJ2-7; the D call of TRBD1 rests on TCRdb alone, since no DNA is present to check it. In germline, CDR1 is SGHDT, CDR2 YYEEEE. This CDR3 spans 14 amino acids. CDR3 in amino acids: CASSLFPGTHEQYF.

CDR3 region: CASSPGTGVANYGYTF. The genes are TRBV5-1 and TRBJ1-2; checking the TCRdb D call of TRBD1 is not possible without DNA. The CDR3 loop spans 16 amino acids. CDR1 and CDR2 (germline): SGHRS, YFSETQ.

The chain carries TRBV24-1 and TRBJ2-1. The CDR3 is 13 amino acids. Germline V CDR1 and CDR2: KGHDR, SFDVKD. CDR3: CATSDYSYNEQFF.

The rearrangement uses TRBV6-6 and TRBJ2-2. Germline CDR1 reads MNHNY; CDR2 reads SVGAGI (reference sequence). The CDR3 totals 13 residues. This chain's CDR3 is CASSNPGPGELFF.

This chain uses TRBV11-3 with TRBJ2-1; TCRdb reports TRBD2, a call that lacks DNA to check it against. This CDR3 region has 15 residues. Germline-derived CDR1 and CDR2 are SGHNT and YENEEA. CDR3 region: CASSPLGGGYNEQFF.

This rearrangement joins TRBV7-9 to TRBJ2-5. The CDR3 has 14 amino acids. The germline V gene encodes CDR1 SEHNR and CDR2 FQNEAQ (reference sequence). CDR3 loop: CASSLELLQETQYF. The entire variable domain, with the rest obtained from reference TRBV7-9 and TRBJ2-5, is as follows: DTGVSQNPRHKITKRGQNVTFRCDPISEHNRLYWYRQTLGQGPEFLTYFQNEAQLEKSRLLSDRFSAERPKGSFSTLEIQRTEQGDSAMYLCASSLELLQETQYFGPGTRLLVL.

The chain recombines TRBV11-3 with TRBJ2-7; the D gene TCRdb calls, TRBD1, cannot be checked with no DNA. The V gene's germline CDR1 is SGHNT and CDR2 YENEEA. The CDR3 has 15 residues. CDR3: CASRDRVRSSYEQYF. Variable domain in full (rest from reference TRBV11-3 and TRBJ2-7): EAGVVQSPRYKIIEKKQPVAFWCNPISGHNTLYWYLQNLGQGPELLIRYENEEAVDDSQLPKDRFSAERLKGVDSTLKIQPAELGDSAVYLCASRDRVRSSYEQYFGPGTRLTVT.

This chain connects TRBV4-1 to TRBJ1-1. The CDR3 has 15 residues. CDR1 and CDR2 (germline): MGHRA, YSYEKL. CDR3 region: CASSQDAGPNTEAFF.

The chain links TRBV29-1 to TRBJ2-1; TCRdb picks TRBD2, but there is no DNA to check that call. CDR1 SQVTM and CDR2 ANQGSEA come from the germline V gene. The CDR3 totals 11 residues. This CDR3 reads CSVIALGEQFF.

The chain combines TRBV5-1 with TRBJ2-7. The CDR3 runs 13 residues. Germline V gives CDR1 SGHRS, CDR2 YFSETQ. CDR3 amino acids: CASSSRGWDEQYF.

The rearrangement links TRBV29-1 to TRBJ2-7. The CDR3 has 11 residues. CDR1 is SQVTM and CDR2 is ANQGSEA in the germline V gene. CDR3 protein: CSVLRLYEQYF.

The V gene is TRBV29-1, the J gene TRBJ1-1; TCRdb lists TRBD1, though no DNA is available to test this call. Germline lookup yields CDR1 SQVTM and CDR2 ANQGSEA. The CDR3 spans 14 residues. This CDR3 is CSVGPTGENTEAFF. The full variable domain, rest sourced from reference TRBV29-1 and TRBJ1-1, is SAVISQKPSRDICQRGTSLTIQCQVDSQVTMMFWYRQQPGQSLTLIATANQGSEATYESGFVIDKFPISRPNLTFSTLTVSNMSPEDSSIYLCSVGPTGENTEAFFGQGTRLTVV.